A selection of T cell receptor beta chains follows, all from one sample in a study of shared clonotypes between healthy human individuals. Generated by immunoSEQ multiplex PCR, the TCRdb table keeps only in-frame clones and is missing some. Among 2.3 million or so clones listed, roughly 93% were seen once. The sequenced material came from naive CD4+ T cells from PBMCs. These receptors all come from a man between 18 and 35 years old in good health. Some clones in this sample may be carry-over from other donors' samples. Each CDR3 is given with its conserved first and last residue. Each record gives: clone size, J gene, D gene, CDR3 length, V gene, CDR3 DNA, CDR3 protein. D genes are given only for firm matches. Size is omitted from some rows. Given values are once, few, many or a class for expanded clones.

clone size: .
J gene: TRBJ2-1
D gene: .
CDR3 length: 17
V gene: TRBV14
CDR3 DNA: TGTGCCAGCAGCCAGCCAGGGAGTCCCCTCTCCTACAATGAGCAGTTCTTC
CDR3 protein: CASSQPGSPLSYNEQFF

clone size: .
J gene: TRBJ1-4
D gene: .
CDR3 length: 14
V gene: TRBV7-2
CDR3 DNA: TGTGCCAGCAGCTTTGCTTCAGGGTATGAAAAACTGTTTTTT
CDR3 protein: CASSFASGYEKLFF

clone size: .
J gene: TRBJ2-7
D gene: .
CDR3 length: 12
V gene: TRBV28
CDR3 DNA: TGTGCCAGCAGGACGCAGGGGTACGAGCAGTACTTC
CDR3 protein: CASRTQGYEQYF

clone size: few
J gene: TRBJ2-3
D gene: .
CDR3 length: 12
V gene: TRBV30
CDR3 DNA: TGTGCCTGGAATGGGGGCACAGATACGCAGTATTTT
CDR3 protein: CAWNGGTDTQYF

clone size: .
J gene: TRBJ1-5
D gene: .
CDR3 length: 15
V gene: TRBV21-1
CDR3 DNA: TGTGCCACCTCCCCTTCCGGGGCCAGGTGCCAGCCCCAGCATTTT
CDR3 protein: CATSPSGARCQPQHF

clone size: .
J gene: TRBJ2-7
D gene: TRBD2
CDR3 length: 19
V gene: TRBV6-1
CDR3 DNA: TGTGCCAGCAGTGATTTACTAGCGGACCTACGAGCAGTACTCTACGAGCAGTACTTC
CDR3 protein: CASSDLLADLRAVLYEQYF

clone size: .
J gene: TRBJ2-7
D gene: TRBD1
CDR3 length: 15
V gene: TRBV28
CDR3 DNA: TGTGCCAGCACCCTAACCGGGACAGGGACCTACGAGCAGTACTTC
CDR3 protein: CASTLTGTGTYEQYF

clone size: .
J gene: TRBJ2-1
D gene: TRBD2
CDR3 length: 13
V gene: TRBV10-2
CDR3 DNA: TGCGCCAGCAGTGTGCGGGGGGGCGATGAGCAGTTCTTC
CDR3 protein: CASSVRGGDEQFF

clone size: .
J gene: TRBJ2-5
D gene: .
CDR3 length: 16
V gene: TRBV4-1
CDR3 DNA: TGCGCCAGCAGCCAAGATGACACGGCATTAGGGGAGACCCAGTACTTC
CDR3 protein: CASSQDDTALGETQYF

clone size: .
J gene: TRBJ2-3
D gene: .
CDR3 length: 15
V gene: TRBV19
CDR3 DNA: TGTGCCTCGATGCGACGGGGGGCGGACACAGATACGCAGTATTTT
CDR3 protein: CASMRRGADTDTQYF

clone size: .
J gene: TRBJ2-1
D gene: TRBD2
CDR3 length: 15
V gene: TRBV7-8
CDR3 DNA: TGTGCCAGCAGCTTGAGGACTAGCGGGAGTGGTGAGCAGTTCTTC
CDR3 protein: CASSLRTSGSGEQFF

clone size: .
J gene: TRBJ1-1
D gene: .
CDR3 length: 14
V gene: TRBV27
CDR3 DNA: TGTGCCAGCAGCGCGGGACAAAAGAACACTGAAGCTTTCTTT
CDR3 protein: CASSAGQKNTEAFF

clone size: .
J gene: TRBJ2-2
D gene: TRBD2
CDR3 length: 13
V gene: TRBV7-3
CDR3 DNA: TGTGCCAGCAGCATAGGACTAGTGGGGGAGCTGTTTTTT
CDR3 protein: CASSIGLVGELFF

clone size: .
J gene: TRBJ1-2
D gene: .
CDR3 length: 10
V gene: TRBV25-1
CDR3 DNA: TGTGCCAGCAGTGATGTGGGCTACACCTTC
CDR3 protein: CASSDVGYTF

clone size: .
J gene: TRBJ2-1
D gene: TRBD2
CDR3 length: 20
V gene: TRBV2
CDR3 DNA: TGTGCCAGCAGTGAAGGACCCCCTTCCTGGCTAGCGGGAGTCTTAGATGAGCAGTTCTTC
CDR3 protein: CASSEGPPSWLAGVLDEQFF

clone size: .
J gene: TRBJ2-7
D gene: .
CDR3 length: 14
V gene: TRBV9
CDR3 DNA: TGTGCCAGCAGCGTAGAGGGTGCGTCCTACGAGCAGTACTTC
CDR3 protein: CASSVEGASYEQYF

clone size: .
J gene: TRBJ2-5
D gene: TRBD1
CDR3 length: 15
V gene: TRBV29-1
CDR3 DNA: TGCAGCGTCCGCCTCGGACAGGGGTACCAAGAGACCCAGTACTTC
CDR3 protein: CSVRLGQGYQETQYF

clone size: .
J gene: TRBJ2-7
D gene: .
CDR3 length: 16
V gene: TRBV4-2
CDR3 DNA: TGTGCCAGCAGCCAAGGCTACAGGGAGAGTCCCTACGAGCAGTACTTC
CDR3 protein: CASSQGYRESPYEQYF

clone size: .
J gene: TRBJ1-2
D gene: TRBD1
CDR3 length: 16
V gene: TRBV4-2
CDR3 DNA: TGTGCCAGCAGCCAAGGACAGGACAGGCCGAACTATGGCTACACCTTC
CDR3 protein: CASSQGQDRPNYGYTF

clone size: .
J gene: TRBJ1-2
D gene: .
CDR3 length: 13
V gene: TRBV6-1
CDR3 DNA: TGTGCCAGCAGTGAAATGGGGAACTATGGCTACACCTTC
CDR3 protein: CASSEMGNYGYTF

clone size: .
J gene: TRBJ2-5
D gene: .
CDR3 length: 15
V gene: TRBV10-3
CDR3 DNA: TGTGCCATCAGTGAGTCCCCGGGACTTCGAGAGACCCAGTACTTC
CDR3 protein: CAISESPGLRETQYF

clone size: .
J gene: TRBJ2-7
D gene: .
CDR3 length: 15
V gene: TRBV9
CDR3 DNA: TGTGCCAGCAGCGCCGGGACCCTCGGGGGTATGGAGCAGTACTTC
CDR3 protein: CASSAGTLGGMEQYF

clone size: .
J gene: TRBJ2-7
D gene: TRBD2
CDR3 length: 14
V gene: TRBV11-2
CDR3 DNA: TGTGCCAGCAAACCGGGGACTAGCGGGCACGAGCAGTACTTC
CDR3 protein: CASKPGTSGHEQYF